These 8 T cell receptor beta chains were sequenced from one sample in a study of cytomegalovirus exposure and HLA in healthy donors. PCR primers comprised 60 Vbeta and 13 Jbeta primers. Data came from immunoSEQ multiplex PCR; TCRdb stores just in-frame clones and leaves some out. The sample lists 150,000 or so clones, roughly 70% seen once, with 2.5% to 3.5% in the top ten. Sequencing input: PBMCs. The receptors shown here come from a male donor in good health and CMV-seronegative.

The J gene is TRBJ2-7, the V gene TRBV28; 7 bases align to TRBD1. CDR1 and CDR2 from the germline V gene are MDHEN and SYDVKM. V dropped 5 bases and J dropped 1; count of bases not matched to a gene: 8. This CDR3 spans 15 amino acids. The CDR3 DNA sequence: TGTGCCAGCAGTACAGGGGCCGGATGGTCCTACGAGCAGTACTTC. Encoded protein: CASSTGAGWSYEQYF.

The rearrangement uses TRBV5-6 and TRBJ2-7; 7 positions agree with TRBD1. V was clipped by 6 bases and J by 5 bases; unmatched bases: 11. The CDR3 length is 14 residues. Germline CDR1 is SGHDT and CDR2 is YYEEEE. The CDR3 sequence is CASKVDRLKDEQYF. The CDR3 DNA follows: TGTGCCAGCAAGGTGGACAGGTTAAAGGACGAGCAGTACTTC.

The chain links TRBV28 to TRBJ1-1; TRBD1 matches at 8 bases. Germline V CDR1 and CDR2: MDHEN, SYDVKM. V gave up 7 bases and J gave up 4 bases; unmatched junction bases: 14. The CDR3 length is 16 residues. CDR3 residues: CASTELGTGYSTEAFF. CDR3 coding DNA: TGTGCCAGCACCGAACTAGGGACAGGTTACAGCACTGAAGCTTTCTTT.

CDR3 in amino acids: CASSVQGDYTEAFF. The CDR3 nucleotides are TGTGCCAGCAGCGTGCAGGGGGACTACACTGAAGCTTTCTTT. The chain is built from TRBV6-1 and TRBJ1-1; 7 bases agree with TRBD1. Per the germline V gene, CDR1 is MNHNS and CDR2 is SASEGT. J lost 3 bases, V lost 6 bases, and 7 bases had no gene match. The CDR3 spans 14 residues.

The CDR3 loop is CASSIGQEVNYGYTF. The CDR3 nucleotides read TGCGCCAGCAGCATAGGACAGGAAGTTAACTATGGCTACACCTTC. The gene calls are TRBV5-1 and TRBJ1-2; 7 bases are a match to TRBD1. The CDR3 contains 15 residues. In germline, CDR1 is SGHRS, CDR2 YFSETQ. Losses at the gene ends were 4 bases for V and 1 base for J; bases not matched to a gene: 7.

This clone was seen a handful of times. This chain links TRBV9 with TRBJ2-7, with a possible D match to TRBD2 (6 bases). From germline, CDR1 is SGDLS and CDR2 YYNGEE. CDR3 length: 14 amino acids. The V gene lost 0 bases and the J gene lost 5 bases, with 12 bases spanning the gap. This CDR3 is CASSVAGTLDEQYF. In DNA, the CDR3 is TGTGCCAGCAGCGTAGCTGGGACTCTCGACGAGCAGTACTTC.

The CDR3 nucleotides are TGTGCCAGCAAACTCCTTTTTATCAAAATCGATGAAGCTTTCTTT. It yields the protein CASKLLFIKIDEAFF. The chain links TRBV6-1 to TRBJ1-1; D is uncertain. This CDR3 is built from 15 residues. The V and J ends lost 7 bases and 7 bases respectively, with 22 bases between them. Germline assignment: CDR1 MNHNS and CDR2 SASEGT.

The table lists this clone with a few counts. V and J are TRBV19 and TRBJ2-1; no clear D gene. Trimming took off 5 bases at V and 0 bases at J, with 11 bases between the two ends. The CDR3 totals 15 residues. Germline CDR1 LNHDA, CDR2 SQIVND (reference sequence). The CDR3 is CASSYSESSYNEQFF. The DNA of the CDR3 is TGTGCCAGTAGTTACTCTGAGAGCTCCTACAATGAGCAGTTCTTC.